This TCR beta chain comes out of a study of T cells in Graves' hyperthyroidism and ophthalmopathy. It was RNA transcripts that yielded the amplified TCR beta CDR3 regions. A set of HTBI primers served as the primers for a first-round RT-PCR of the TCR CDR3. TCRdb called the multiplex PCR reads again in MiXCR, with one record for every CDR3 protein. The sample has over 500,000 distinct CDR3 sequences; roughly 15% are singletons. This clonotype has a handful of counts. This CDR3 is built from 14 residues. V was clipped by 0 bases and J by 5 bases, with 9 bases between them. Germline values: CDR1 SGDLS, CDR2 YYNGEE.

This receptor was identified in a woman aged 40 to 50 with Graves' hyperthyroidism. Sequencing was performed on blood. The chain carries TRBV9 and TRBJ2-1; D perhaps matches TRBD2 (5 bases). CDR3 protein: CASSVEAGNNEQFF. The CDR3 region has the DNA TGTGCCAGCAGCGTAGAGGCGGGCAACAATGAGCAGTTCTTC.